One T cell receptor (beta chain) is described in this entry. What it binds is not known. V was cut by 4 bases and J by 3 bases, with 7 bases left in between. In germline, CDR1 is LGHDT, CDR2 YNNKEL (reference sequence). This CDR3 has 13 residues. The sample belongs to a study of vaccination effects on CD4 cells after COVID-19. The ViraFEST assay expanded antigen-specific CD4+ T cells with viral peptide pools before sequencing. Researchers isolated CD4+ T cells once approximately eleven days of culture had elapsed. Each participant received a vaccine that was either BNT162b2 or mRNA-1273, given as two doses. PBMC cultures contained approximately 1.8 million cells per well, roughly 10 IU/ml IL-2 and roughly 10 ug/ml peptides. Half of the medium was exchanged for IL-2 medium on both days 3 and 7. TCRdb's table, derived via immunoSEQ multiplex PCR, lists solely in-frame clones and lacks some. The profile shows about 66,000 clones, roughly 76% of them singletons.

The rearrangement joins TRBV3-1 (or the pseudogene TRBV3-2) to TRBJ1-5; D is uncertain. The receptor's source is a human donor who received a COVID-19 vaccine. The input for sequencing was CD4+ T cells from PBMCs cultured with HCoV-OC43 spike peptides, taken after COVID-19 vaccination. Noted subset: HCoV-OC43 spike overlapping peptide pool stimulation. CDR3 sequence reads: CASSPVNNQPQHF. DNA for the CDR3: TGTGCCAGCAGCCCTGTGAACAATCAGCCCCAGCATTTT.